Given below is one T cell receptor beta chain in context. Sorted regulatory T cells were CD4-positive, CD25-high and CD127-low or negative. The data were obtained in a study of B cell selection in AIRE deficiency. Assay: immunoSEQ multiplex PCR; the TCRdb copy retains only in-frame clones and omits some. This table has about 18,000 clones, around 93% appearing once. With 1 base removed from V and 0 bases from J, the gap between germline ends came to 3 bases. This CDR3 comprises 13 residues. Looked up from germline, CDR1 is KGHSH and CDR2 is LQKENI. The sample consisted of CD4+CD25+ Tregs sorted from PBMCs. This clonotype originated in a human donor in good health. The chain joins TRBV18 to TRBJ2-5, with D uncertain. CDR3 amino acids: CASSPQNQETQYF. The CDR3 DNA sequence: TGTGCCAGCTCACCACAAAACCAAGAGACCCAGTACTTC.